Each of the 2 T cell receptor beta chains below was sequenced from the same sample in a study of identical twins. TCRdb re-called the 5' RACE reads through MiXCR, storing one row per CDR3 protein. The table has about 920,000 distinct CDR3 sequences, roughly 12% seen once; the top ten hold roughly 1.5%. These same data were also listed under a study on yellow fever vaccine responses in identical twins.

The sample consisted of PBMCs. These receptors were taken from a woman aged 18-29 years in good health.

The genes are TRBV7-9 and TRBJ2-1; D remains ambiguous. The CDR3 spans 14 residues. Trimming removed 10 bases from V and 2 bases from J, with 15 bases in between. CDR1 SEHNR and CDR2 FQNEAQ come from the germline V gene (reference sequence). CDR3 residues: CATPPRSPYNEQFF. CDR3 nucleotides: TGTGCCACCCCCCCGCGGTCACCCTACAATGAGCAGTTCTTC.

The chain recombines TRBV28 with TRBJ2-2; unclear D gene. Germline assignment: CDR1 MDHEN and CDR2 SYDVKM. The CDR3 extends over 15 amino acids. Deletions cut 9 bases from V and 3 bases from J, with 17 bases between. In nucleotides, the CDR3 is TGTGCCAGTTCCCGACCGTCCCCCTACACCGGGGAGCTGTTTTTT. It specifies CASSRPSPYTGELFF.